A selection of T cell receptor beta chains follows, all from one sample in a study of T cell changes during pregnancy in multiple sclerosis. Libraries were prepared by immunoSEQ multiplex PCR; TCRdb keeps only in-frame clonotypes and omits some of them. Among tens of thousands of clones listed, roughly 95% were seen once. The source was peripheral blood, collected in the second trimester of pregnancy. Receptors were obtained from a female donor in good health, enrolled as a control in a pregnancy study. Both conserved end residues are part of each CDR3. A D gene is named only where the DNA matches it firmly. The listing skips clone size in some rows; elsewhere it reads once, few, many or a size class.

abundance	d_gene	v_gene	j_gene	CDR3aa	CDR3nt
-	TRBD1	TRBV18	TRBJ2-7	CASSLQGDQYF	TGTGCCAGCTCACTTCAGGGGGACCAGTACTTC
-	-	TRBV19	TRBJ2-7	CASSVTDIYEEQYF	TGTGCCAGTAGTGTGACAGATATCTACGAAGAGCAGTACTTC
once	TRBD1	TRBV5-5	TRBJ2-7	CASSSGTGGPQAYEQYF	TGTGCCAGCAGCTCCGGGACAGGGGGTCCTCAAGCCTACGAGCAGTACTTC
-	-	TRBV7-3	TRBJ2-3	CASSSGRRAPDTQYF	TGTGCCAGCAGCTCAGGGCGTCGCGCCCCCGATACGCAGTATTTT
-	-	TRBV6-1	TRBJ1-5	CASSERGNQPQHF	TGTGCCAGCAGTGAGCGGGGCAATCAGCCCCAGCATTTT
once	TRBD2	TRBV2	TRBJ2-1	CASSVGTSGGYEQFF	TGTGCCAGCAGTGTGGGGACTAGCGGGGGCTATGAGCAGTTCTTC
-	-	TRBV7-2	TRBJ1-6	CASSLAGSNSPLHF	TGTGCCAGCAGCCTGGCAGGGTCCAATTCACCCCTCCACTTT
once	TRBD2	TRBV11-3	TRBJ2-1	CASSTGLAGKNEQFF	TGTGCCAGCAGCACCGGACTAGCGGGGAAAAATGAGCAGTTCTTC
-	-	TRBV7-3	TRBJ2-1	CASSIERRGEQFF	TGTGCCAGCAGCATTGAACGTAGAGGTGAGCAGTTCTTC
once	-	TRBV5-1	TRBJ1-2	CASSLVGQDYNYGYTF	TGCGCCAGCAGCTTGGTAGGGCAGGACTATAACTATGGCTACACCTTC
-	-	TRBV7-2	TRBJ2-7	CASSLERIGGEQYF	TGTGCCAGCAGCTTAGAGCGGATCGGGGGCGAGCAGTACTTC
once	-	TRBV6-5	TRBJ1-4	CASSSTGSANEKLFF	TGTGCCAGCAGTTCCACAGGGTCGGCTAATGAAAAACTGTTTTTT
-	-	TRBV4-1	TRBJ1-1	CASSQPKGVSSTEAFF	TGCGCCAGCAGCCAGCCGAAGGGGGTTAGTAGCACTGAAGCTTTCTTT
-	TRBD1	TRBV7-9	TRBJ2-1	CASSRTGTGVLSSYNEQFF	TGTGCCAGCAGCCGAACCGGGACAGGGGTCTTGAGCTCCTACAATGAGCAGTTCTTC
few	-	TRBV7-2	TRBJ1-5	CASSANRDQPQHF	TGTGCCAGCAGCGCTAACAGGGATCAGCCCCAGCATTTT
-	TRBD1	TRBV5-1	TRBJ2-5	CASSMGQGEETQYF	TGCGCCAGCAGCATGGGACAGGGAGAAGAGACCCAGTACTTC
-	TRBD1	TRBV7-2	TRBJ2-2	CASSGRQGGAGGELFF	TGTGCCAGCAGCGGGCGACAGGGGGGCGCGGGCGGGGAGCTGTTTTTT
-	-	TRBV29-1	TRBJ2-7	CSVEGNSQKSYEQYF	TGCAGCGTTGAAGGCAACAGCCAAAAGTCCTACGAGCAGTACTTC
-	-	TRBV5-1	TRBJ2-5	CASSPRGYPQETQYF	TGCGCCAGCAGCCCAAGGGGGTATCCCCAAGAGACCCAGTACTTC
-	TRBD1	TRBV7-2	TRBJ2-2	CASSLAGQGGLFF	TGTGCCAGCAGCTTAGCCGGACAGGGCGGGCTGTTTTTT